These 4 T cell receptor beta chains came from one sample sequenced in a study of blood T cell repertoires in COVID-19 (TCRdb year 2020). Library construction relied on the immunoSEQ multiplex PCR assay. Not all clones reach the TCRdb copy of this immuneACCESS table, which keeps in-frame sequences only. Checked studies attribute under half of the gap to unresolved V genes and leave the rest unexplained. Counted in this sample were 250,000 to 300,000 clones; 81% of them appeared once. 2.5% to 3.5% of the sample is taken by the ten largest. The sample was peripheral blood. These receptor sequences come from a woman aged 55-75 years with active or convalescent COVID-19.

V and J are TRBV5-1 and TRBJ1-2, with D possibly TRBD1 on 5 matching bases. Germline V lookup: CDR1 SGHRS, CDR2 YFSETQ. The V end lost 0 bases, the J end lost 5 bases, and 8 bases lay between the germline ends. The CDR3 consists of 13 residues. The CDR3, as DNA: TGCGCCAGCAGCTTGGAGACAGCTTATGGCTACACCTTC. This encodes CASSLETAYGYTF. Variable domain in full (rest from reference TRBV5-1 and TRBJ1-2): KAGVTQTPRYLIKTRGQQVTLSCSPISGHRSVSWYQQTPGQGLQFLFEYFSETQRNKGNFPGRFSGRQFSNSRSEMNVSTLELGDSALYLCASSLETAYGYTFGSGTRLTVV.

V is TRBV3-1 (or the pseudogene TRBV3-2) and J is TRBJ2-5, with D possibly matching TRBD2 (5 bases). In germline, CDR1 is LGHDT, CDR2 YNNKEL (reference sequence). V gave up 2 bases and J gave up 2 bases, with 9 bases separating them. The CDR3 is 14 amino acids. The CDR3: CASSQRGEQETQYF. The CDR3 DNA reads TGTGCCAGCAGCCAACGGGGTGAACAAGAGACCCAGTACTTC.

This clone was seen just once. The chain employs TRBV19 and TRBJ2-2; 7 bases align to TRBD2. CDR3 length: 14 amino acids. With 5 bases clipped from V and 3 bases from J, the junction kept 3 bases outside the gene matches. CDR1 and CDR2 (germline): LNHDA, SQIVND (reference sequence). CDR3 coding DNA: TGTGCCAGTAGTCCCCGGGGGGACACCGGGGAGCTGTTTTTT. This gives the protein CASSPRGDTGELFF.

The genes are TRBV9 and TRBJ1-1; TRBD1 agrees at 8 bases. The CDR3 sequence is 14 residues long. J lost 1 base, V lost 6 bases, and 5 bases had no gene match. Germline CDR1 reads SGDLS; CDR2 reads YYNGEE. CDR3 nucleotide sequence: TGTGCCAGCACCCGGACAGGGAGGAACACTGAAGCTTTCTTT. Translated: CASTRTGRNTEAFF. The whole variable domain, remainder taken from reference TRBV9 and TRBJ1-1, is DSGVTQTPKHLITATGQRVTLRCSPRSGDLSVYWYQQSLDQGLQFLIQYYNGEERAKGNILERFSAQQFPDLHSELNLSSLELGDSALYFCASTRTGRNTEAFFGQGTRLTVV.